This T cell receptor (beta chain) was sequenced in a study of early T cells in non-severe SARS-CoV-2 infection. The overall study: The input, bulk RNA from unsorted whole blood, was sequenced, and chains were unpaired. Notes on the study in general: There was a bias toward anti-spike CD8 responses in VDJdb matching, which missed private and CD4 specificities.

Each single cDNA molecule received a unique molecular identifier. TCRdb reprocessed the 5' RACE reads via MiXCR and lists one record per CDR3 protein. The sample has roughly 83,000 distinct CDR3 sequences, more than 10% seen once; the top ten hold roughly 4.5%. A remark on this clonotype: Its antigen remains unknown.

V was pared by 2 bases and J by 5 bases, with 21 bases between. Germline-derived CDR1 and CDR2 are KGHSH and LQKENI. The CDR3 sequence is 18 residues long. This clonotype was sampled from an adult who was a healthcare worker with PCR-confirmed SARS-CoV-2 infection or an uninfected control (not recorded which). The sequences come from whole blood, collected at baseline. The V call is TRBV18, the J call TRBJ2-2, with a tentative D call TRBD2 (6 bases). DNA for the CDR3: TGTGCCAGCTCACCAGACCTCCGGGACTTTAAGAGTACCGGGGAGCTGTTTTTT. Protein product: CASSPDLRDFKSTGELFF.